The 32 T cell receptor beta chains reported below all come from one sample, sequenced in a study of STAT5B mutations in CD4+ large granular lymphocyte leukemia (dated 2022 in TCRdb). The library was built by means of the immunoSEQ multiplex PCR assay. TCRdb provides this immuneACCESS table in a form limited to in-frame rearrangements. Some clones are lacking; in checked studies, under half of them reflect an unresolved V gene, and why the rest are absent is not known. In all, the sample holds roughly 40,000 clones, and around 81% of those were seen once. The top ten hold about 3.8% of the sample. Specimen: CD4+ T cells from blood buffy coats. Source of these receptors: a human donor in good health.

The rearrangement uses TRBV6-5 and TRBJ2-7, with TRBD2 matching 9 bases. The V segment lost 8 bases and the J segment 2 bases; nucleotides outside the gene matches: 10. CDR3 size: 15 residues. The germline V gene encodes CDR1 MNHEY and CDR2 SVGAGI. The CDR3 DNA sequence: TGTGCCAGCGGACCCGCGGGGGGGGCTACCTACGAGCAGTACTTC. It is translated as CASGPAGGATYEQYF.

This clone was seen a single time. The CDR3 loop reads CASSLTRGAEQFF. The CDR3 DNA reads as TGCGCCAGCAGCTTGACCCGGGGGGCTGAGCAGTTCTTC. This chain joins TRBV5-1 and TRBJ2-1; TRBD2 might be the D (7 bases). Germline assignment: CDR1 SGHRS and CDR2 YFSETQ. The CDR3 has 13 residues. The V and J ends lost 1 base and 9 bases respectively, with 11 bases between them. Based on the CDR3 plus reference TRBV5-1 and TRBJ2-1, the full variable domain is KAGVTQTPRYLIKTRGQQVTLSCSPISGHRSVSWYQQTPGQGLQFLFEYFSETQRNKGNFPGRFSGRQFSNSRSEMNVSTLELGDSALYLCASSLTRGAEQFFGPGTRLTVL.

The V and J genes are TRBV14 and TRBJ1-2; D not resolved. The V and J ends lost 4 bases and 1 base respectively, with 10 bases between them. This CDR3 comprises 14 residues. Germline V gene sequence: CDR1 SGHDN, CDR2 FVKESK. This CDR3 is CASSPSAGNYGYTF. In nucleotides, the CDR3 is TGTGCCAGCAGCCCCAGTGCGGGTAACTATGGCTACACCTTC.

The rearrangement uses TRBV29-1 and TRBJ2-7; a weak D match, TRBD2 (6 bases). CDR3 length: 15 residues. Trimming took 0 bases from V and 5 from J, leaving 17 bases between them. Germline CDR1 is SQVTM and CDR2 is ANQGSEA. The CDR3 is CSVEDTGGVANEQYF. Written as DNA, the CDR3 is TGCAGCGTTGAAGATACCGGAGGGGTTGCGAACGAGCAGTACTTC.

The chain is built from TRBV5-8 and TRBJ1-4; D is possibly TRBD1 (5 bases). Trimming left V 1 base short and J 5 bases short, with 9 bases between. Germline V gene data show CDR1 as SGHTS and CDR2 as YDEGEE. There are 14 residues in the CDR3. CDR3 protein: CASSLTGPNEKLFF. CDR3 DNA: TGTGCCAGCAGCTTGACAGGACCCAATGAAAAACTGTTTTTT.

The chain uses TRBV11-2 and TRBJ2-5; possibly TRBD2 for D (7 bases). V shed 4 bases and J shed 2 bases, with 14 bases lying between them. This CDR3 spans 15 amino acids. Germline-derived CDR1 and CDR2 are SGHAT and FQNNGV. The CDR3 DNA is TGTGCCAGCAGCTCCAGGAGGGGGGGACAAGAGACCCAGTACTTC. Translating gives CASSSRRGGQETQYF.

V gene TRBV20-1 combines with J gene TRBJ2-1; D is undetermined. Germline-derived CDR1 and CDR2 are DFQATT and SNEGSKA (reference sequence). The V end was cut by 0 bases, the J end by 9 bases, with 6 bases between. This CDR3 spans 11 amino acids. The CDR3 DNA is TGCAGTGCTAGAGATACCCCTGAGCAGTTCTTC. The encoded protein is CSARDTPEQFF.

This clone was detected only once. The gene calls are TRBV11-2 and TRBJ2-1, with 9 positions matching TRBD2. Germline CDR1 SGHAT, CDR2 FQNNGV. The J segment lost 3 bases and the V segment lost 3 bases, leaving 6 bases of the junction unmatched. The CDR3 spans 16 residues. CDR3 sequence: CASSLVPSGDYNEQFF. CDR3 nucleotide sequence: TGTGCCAGCAGCTTGGTGCCTAGCGGGGACTACAATGAGCAGTTCTTC.

This chain joins TRBV10-3 and TRBJ2-1, with 15 nucleotides matching TRBD2. Germline V gene data show CDR1 as ENHRY and CDR2 as SYGVKD. The length of the CDR3 is 15 residues. V shed 7 bases, J shed 10 bases, and the junction held 8 bases outside the gene matches. The CDR3 protein is CAITSGLAGGLEQFF. The CDR3 nucleotides read TGTGCCATCACTTCGGGACTAGCGGGAGGACTCGAGCAGTTCTTC.

In this sample, this clone turned up once. The chain joins TRBV27 to TRBJ1-5, with 9 bases fitting TRBD1. CDR3 length: 15 residues. The V gene end was trimmed by 8 bases and the J gene end by 3 bases; junction bases not matched to a gene: 8. Germline CDR1 reads MNHEY; CDR2 reads SMNVEV (reference sequence). In DNA, the CDR3 is TGTGCCAGCGCCTACAGGGGGCACCTCAATCAGCCCCAGCATTTT. Protein product: CASAYRGHLNQPQHF.

The J gene is TRBJ1-6, the V gene TRBV6-1, with D perhaps TRBD1 (5 bases). The germline CDR1 and CDR2 sequences are MNHNS and SASEGT. Trimming took off 4 bases at V and 6 bases at J, with 13 bases between the two ends. This CDR3 spans 15 amino acids. The CDR3 nucleotides are TGTGCCAGCAGTGGGTTCAAAGGGGTTAATTCACCCCTCCACTTT. Its translation: CASSGFKGVNSPLHF.

This clone was counted only a few times. The chain uses TRBV11-1 and TRBJ1-2; D may be TRBD1 (5 bases). The CDR3 is 15 amino acids. V lost 3 bases and J 7 bases, leaving 18 bases between the germline ends. Looked up from germline, CDR1 is SGHAT and CDR2 is FQDESV (reference sequence). CDR3 DNA: TGTGCCAGCAGCTTTAGTAGTTCCACAGGAGGTGGCTACACCTTC. Its translation is CASSFSSSTGGGYTF.

The V call is TRBV7-9, the J call TRBJ2-7; D ambiguous. The germline V gene encodes CDR1 SEHNR and CDR2 FQNEAQ (reference sequence). Trimming took off 1 base at V and 1 base at J, with 11 bases between the two ends. The CDR3 sequence is 15 residues long. CDR3 DNA sequence: TGTGCCAGCAGCTTAGTCCCAGCCTTATCCTACGAGCAGTACTTC. As protein: CASSLVPALSYEQYF.

V usage is TRBV27 and J usage is TRBJ2-3, with TRBD2 matching 7 bases. V was pared by 6 bases and J by 5 bases, with 8 bases of the junction left unmatched. The CDR3 has 14 residues. Germline assignment: CDR1 MNHEY and CDR2 SMNVEV (reference sequence). The DNA for the CDR3 is TGTGCCAGCAGGCCAGCGGGATACCGAGATACGCAGTATTTT. It yields the protein CASRPAGYRDTQYF.

V is TRBV28 and J is TRBJ1-4, with D possibly being TRBD1 (6 bases). The V gene's germline CDR1 is MDHEN and CDR2 SYDVKM. The CDR3 is made up of 18 amino acids. Trimming took 4 bases from V and 8 from J, leaving 26 bases between them. The CDR3 DNA reads TGTGCCAGCAGTTCTCAGGCGCCCATGTGGGGGCCGGGGGAAAAACTGTTTTTT. Translating it yields CASSSQAPMWGPGEKLFF.

This sequence joins TRBV6-6 and TRBJ1-1; D is perhaps TRBD1 (5 bases). The CDR3 has 14 amino acids. The V end was cut by 4 bases, the J end by 1 base, with 10 bases between. Germline loops: CDR1 MNHNY, CDR2 SVGAGI (reference sequence). The CDR3 is CASSFYGGNTEAFF. For the CDR3, the DNA is TGTGCCAGCAGTTTCTACGGGGGGAACACTGAAGCTTTCTTT.

The chain couples TRBV30 to TRBJ1-2; D perhaps matches TRBD1 (5 bases). Trimming removed 4 bases from V and 1 base from J, with 7 bases in between. The CDR3 is 12 amino acids. Per the germline V gene, CDR1 is GTSNPN and CDR2 is SVGIG (reference sequence). The CDR3 reads CAWTGYNYGYTF. The CDR3 region has the DNA TGTGCCTGGACAGGGTATAACTATGGCTACACCTTC.

This sequence joins TRBV5-1 and TRBJ2-3; TRBD1 matches at 10 bases. The ends lost 6 bases at V and 9 bases at J; junction bases unmatched: 4. CDR1 is SGHRS and CDR2 is YFSETQ in the germline V gene. This CDR3 has 12 residues. The CDR3 protein is CASTGQGETQYF. As DNA, the CDR3 is TGCGCCAGCACCGGACAGGGGGAAACGCAGTATTTT.

The rearrangement joins TRBV6-8 to TRBJ1-5, with 7 bases fitting TRBD1. The CDR3 has 13 residues. With V trimmed by 5 bases and J by 3 bases, 1 base remained unmatched. Germline lookup yields CDR1 MNHGY and CDR2 SAAAGT. CDR3 loop: CASSDRDNQPQHF. The CDR3, as DNA: TGTGCCAGCAGTGACAGGGACAATCAGCCCCAGCATTTT.

V usage is TRBV19 and J usage is TRBJ1-5, with TRBD1 as a possible D gene (6 bases). Germline V gene lookup returns CDR1 LNHDA and CDR2 SQIVND (reference sequence). V lost 8 bases and J 5 bases, leaving 10 bases between the germline ends. The CDR3 length is 12 residues. The CDR3 DNA reads as TGTGCCAGTCGGACAGCAGATCAGCCCCAGCATTTT. Translating it yields CASRTADQPQHF.

The CDR3 DNA reads TGTGCCAGTAGTATCCCTACTAAATACAATGAGCAGTTCTTC. Translated: CASSIPTKYNEQFF. The J gene is TRBJ2-1, the V gene TRBV19; D not resolved. The V and J ends lost 3 bases and 4 bases respectively, with 10 bases between them. The CDR3 runs to 14 residues. From germline, CDR1 is LNHDA and CDR2 SQIVND (reference sequence). Full variable domain (outside the CDR3, taken from reference TRBV19 and TRBJ2-1): DGGITQSPKYLFRKEGQNVTLSCEQNLNHDAMYWYRQDPGQGLRLIYYSQIVNDFQKGDIAEGYSVSREKKESFPLTVTSAQKNPTAFYLCASSIPTKYNEQFFGPGTRLTVL.

The chain links TRBV5-8 to TRBJ1-1; no reliable D call. The CDR3 totals 13 residues. Germline V lookup: CDR1 SGHTS, CDR2 YDEGEE. The ends were cut back, 1 base at V and 6 bases at J, with 10 bases in the middle. The CDR3 DNA reads as TGTGCCAGCAGCTTGATTGGGCCAGCTGAAGCTTTCTTT. Residues: CASSLIGPAEAFF. Combining the CDR3 with reference TRBV5-8 and TRBJ1-1 gives the whole variable domain EAGVTQSPTHLIKTRGQQATLRCSPISGHTSVYWYQQALGLGLQFLLWYDEGEERNRGNFPPRFSGRQFPNYSSELNVNALELEDSALYLCASSLIGPAEAFFGQGTRLTVV.

This clone was recorded once. V is TRBV4-3 and J is TRBJ2-3; perhaps TRBD2 as D (5 bases). Germline CDR1 reads LGHNA; CDR2 reads YSLEER. V lost 0 bases and J lost 5, with 9 bases in between. The CDR3 totals 14 residues. The CDR3 DNA sequence: TGCGCCAGCAGCCAAGATCTTGCGGGAGATACGCAGTATTTT. This gives the protein CASSQDLAGDTQYF.

This chain connects TRBV4-3 to TRBJ2-7, with 7 bases matching TRBD1. V was pared by 3 bases and J by 6 bases, with 11 bases of the junction left unmatched. The CDR3 consists of 15 residues. Germline V gene sequence: CDR1 LGHNA, CDR2 YSLEER. Written as DNA, the CDR3 is TGCGCCAGCAGCCAGGGAACAGGGGTATCCGCCGAGCAGTACTTC. Amino acid sequence: CASSQGTGVSAEQYF.

This chain links TRBV30 with TRBJ1-2; D remains ambiguous. The CDR3 loop spans 10 amino acids. Germline V gene data show CDR1 as GTSNPN and CDR2 as SVGIG (reference sequence). Trimming left V 2 bases short and J 5 bases short, with 3 bases between. CDR3 sequence reads: CAWSQYGYTF. Written as DNA, the CDR3 is TGTGCCTGGAGTCAATATGGCTACACCTTC.

The CDR3 loop is CASSLFLAGGSYNEQFF. The CDR3 nucleotides read TGTGCCAGCTCACTTTTTCTAGCGGGAGGCTCCTACAATGAGCAGTTCTTC. The chain combines TRBV18 with TRBJ2-1; 11 bases fit TRBD2. The CDR3 is made up of 17 amino acids. Germline CDR1 KGHSH, CDR2 LQKENI. V was pared by 4 bases and J by 0 bases, with 5 bases of the junction left unmatched.

The J gene is TRBJ2-7, the V gene TRBV5-5; D possibly corresponds to TRBD2 (5 bases). This CDR3 contains 18 residues. The V and J ends lost 0 bases and 1 base respectively, with 20 bases between them. The V gene's germline CDR1 is SGHKS and CDR2 YYEKEE (reference sequence). CDR3 DNA sequence: TGTGCCAGCAGCTTGGCCGGCTTACCCAGACCGGGATCCTACGAGCAGTACTTC. Amino acids: CASSLAGLPRPGSYEQYF. Together with reference TRBV5-5 and TRBJ2-7, the CDR3 gives the full variable domain: DAGVTQSPTHLIKTRGQQVTLRCSPISGHKSVSWYQQVLGQGPQFIFQYYEKEERGRGNFPDRFSARQFPNYSSELNVNALLLGDSALYLCASSLAGLPRPGSYEQYFGPGTRLTVT.

The chain couples TRBV14 to TRBJ2-3; TRBD2 matches 8 bases. The CDR3 totals 18 residues. Germline CDR1 reads SGHDN; CDR2 reads FVKESK. Germline trimming cut 0 bases from V and 2 bases from J; bases unmatched to any gene: 10. CDR3 DNA sequence: TGTGCCAGCAGCCAAGATTGGGGCCGGGGGGGAAACACAGATACGCAGTATTTT. Its translation: CASSQDWGRGGNTDTQYF.

Points on this clone: Other DNA sequences in this sample translate to the same CDR3. This chain links TRBV6-6 with TRBJ2-7; 7 nucleotides line up with TRBD2. Germline lookup yields CDR1 MNHNY and CDR2 SVGAGI (reference sequence). This CDR3 has 12 residues. J gave up 3 bases and V 5 bases, and 1 base lay outside the gene matches. The CDR3 nucleotides read TGTGCCAGCAGTACGGGGGGCTACGAGCAGTACTTC. This sequence encodes CASSTGGYEQYF.

The chain recombines TRBV28 with TRBJ1-1; the D gene is possibly TRBD1 (6 bases). The CDR3 has 13 amino acids. Germline assignment: CDR1 MDHEN and CDR2 SYDVKM. V was cut by 6 bases and J by 6 bases, with 14 bases left in between. Here the CDR3 reads CASRLGGLAEAFF. In nucleotides, the CDR3 is TGTGCCAGCAGACTAGGGGGGTTGGCTGAAGCTTTCTTT. The full variable domain, in which reference TRBV28 and TRBJ1-1 provide the parts outside the CDR3, is DVKVTQSSRYLVKRTGEKVFLECVQDMDHENMFWYRQDPGLGLRLIYFSYDVKMKEKGDIPEGYSVSREKKERFSLILESASTNQTSMYLCASRLGGLAEAFFGQGTRLTVV.

This clone was observed once. The chain combines TRBV29-1 with TRBJ2-7; possibly TRBD1 for D (6 bases). Germline V gene sequence: CDR1 SQVTM, CDR2 ANQGSEA. Trimming stripped 7 bases from V and 0 bases from J, with 10 bases between. CDR3 length: 12 residues. CDR3 amino acids: CSGTADSYEQYF. CDR3 DNA sequence: TGCAGCGGGACAGCAGACTCCTACGAGCAGTACTTC.

This chain connects TRBV7-9 to TRBJ2-1; D is undetermined. The V end was cut by 7 bases, the J end by 9 bases, with 10 bases between. There are 11 residues in the CDR3. Germline V gene data show CDR1 as SEHNR and CDR2 as FQNEAQ (reference sequence). Written as DNA, the CDR3 is TGTGCCAGCACGAGCGCGACTGAGCAGTTCTTC. Protein sequence: CASTSATEQFF.